Listed below are T cell receptor beta chains from one sample, sequenced in a study of CD8+ T cells in alopecia areata. Sequencing used immunoSEQ multiplex PCR; TCRdb keeps in-frame clones, though not all of them. The repertoire holds roughly 140,000 clones, with approximately 53% as singletons. The source was CD8+ T cells sorted from blood, collected at week 0. The receptors originated from a human donor with alopecia areata. CDR3s include the opening cysteine and the closing phenylalanine or tryptophan. Each record gives: CDR3 protein, CDR3 DNA, clone size, D gene, J gene, V gene. A D gene is named only where the DNA matches it firmly. Size is stated for part of the rows, as once, few or many counts, or as a class when the clone is expanded.

CDR3 protein: CASSGRPDYF; CDR3 DNA: TGCGCCAGCAGTGGAAGGCCCGACTACTTC; clone size: many; D gene: NA; J gene: TRBJ2-4; V gene: TRBV10-2
CDR3 protein: CSDHRDSSSYEQYF; CDR3 DNA: TGCAGCGATCACCGGGACTCCAGCTCCTACGAGCAGTACTTC; clone size: NA; D gene: NA; J gene: TRBJ2-7; V gene: TRBV29-1
CDR3 protein: CASSFQSRTTYNEQFF; CDR3 DNA: TGTGCCAGCAGCTTTCAATCGCGGACAACCTACAATGAGCAGTTCTTC; clone size: few; D gene: NA; J gene: TRBJ2-1; V gene: TRBV7-2
CDR3 protein: CASRPTNPLAGSVYEQYF; CDR3 DNA: TGTGCCAGCAGGCCTACCAACCCGTTAGCGGGGAGCGTTTACGAGCAGTACTTC; clone size: NA; D gene: TRBD2; J gene: TRBJ2-7; V gene: TRBV7-8
CDR3 protein: CSAQMVNSYEQYF; CDR3 DNA: TGCAGCGCACAAATGGTCAACTCCTACGAGCAGTACTTC; clone size: few; D gene: NA; J gene: TRBJ2-7; V gene: TRBV29-1
CDR3 protein: CASRPGQGNTIYF; CDR3 DNA: TGTGCCAGCAGGCCGGGACAGGGAAACACCATATATTTT; clone size: few; D gene: TRBD1; J gene: TRBJ1-3; V gene: TRBV2
CDR3 protein: CASSLFRQGKEKLFF; CDR3 DNA: TGTGCCAGCAGCTTATTTCGACAGGGAAAAGAAAAACTGTTTTTT; clone size: NA; D gene: TRBD1; J gene: TRBJ1-4; V gene: TRBV11-2
CDR3 protein: CASSSSVPTDTQYF; CDR3 DNA: TGTGCCAGTAGTTCCTCGGTTCCCACAGATACGCAGTATTTT; clone size: few; D gene: NA; J gene: TRBJ2-3; V gene: TRBV19
CDR3 protein: CASSLETFTDTQYF; CDR3 DNA: TGCGCCAGCTCACTGGAGACCTTCACAGATACGCAGTATTTT; clone size: few; D gene: NA; J gene: TRBJ2-3; V gene: TRBV5-1
CDR3 protein: CASSVYGGGADTQYF; CDR3 DNA: TGTGCCAGCAGCGTTTACGGGGGAGGAGCAGATACGCAGTATTTT; clone size: NA; D gene: NA; J gene: TRBJ2-3; V gene: TRBV9
CDR3 protein: CASSSGFQYEQYF; CDR3 DNA: TGTGCCAGCAGTTCAGGGTTTCAGTACGAGCAGTACTTC; clone size: NA; D gene: NA; J gene: TRBJ2-7; V gene: TRBV27
CDR3 protein: CASSLERSDISNQPQHF; CDR3 DNA: TGTGCCAGCAGCTTAGAGCGGTCAGACATCAGCAATCAGCCCCAGCATTTT; clone size: NA; D gene: NA; J gene: TRBJ1-5; V gene: TRBV7-8
CDR3 protein: CSATNPGQRTYNEQFF; CDR3 DNA: TGCAGTGCTACAAATCCGGGACAGAGAACCTACAATGAGCAGTTCTTC; clone size: few; D gene: TRBD1; J gene: TRBJ2-1; V gene: TRBV29-1
CDR3 protein: CASSESENTEAFF; CDR3 DNA: TGCGCCAGCAGTGAGTCGGAGAACACTGAAGCTTTCTTT; clone size: NA; D gene: NA; J gene: TRBJ1-1; V gene: TRBV10-2
CDR3 protein: CASSLTGNTYNEQFF; CDR3 DNA: TGCGCCAGCAGCTTGACAGGGAATACCTACAATGAGCAGTTCTTC; clone size: NA; D gene: NA; J gene: TRBJ2-1; V gene: TRBV5-1
CDR3 protein: CAWSRTGWSTDTQYF; CDR3 DNA: TGTGCCTGGAGTCGGACAGGCTGGAGCACAGATACGCAGTATTTT; clone size: few; D gene: TRBD1; J gene: TRBJ2-3; V gene: TRBV30
CDR3 protein: CASSLWDRIMNSPLHF; CDR3 DNA: TGTGCCAGCAGCTTGTGGGACCGGATAATGAATTCACCCCTCCACTTT; clone size: NA; D gene: NA; J gene: TRBJ1-6; V gene: TRBV5-4
CDR3 protein: CASSPVGLNTGELFF; CDR3 DNA: TGTGCCAGCAGCCCGGTCGGATTGAACACCGGGGAGCTGTTTTTT; clone size: NA; D gene: NA; J gene: TRBJ2-2; V gene: TRBV6-5
CDR3 protein: CSVGQGSYEQYF; CDR3 DNA: TGCAGCGTGGGACAGGGGTCCTACGAGCAGTACTTC; clone size: few; D gene: TRBD1; J gene: TRBJ2-7; V gene: TRBV29-1
CDR3 protein: CASTLRARGGYNEQFF; CDR3 DNA: TGTGCCAGCACCCTCAGGGCGCGGGGGGGCTACAATGAGCAGTTCTTC; clone size: NA; D gene: TRBD2; J gene: TRBJ2-1; V gene: TRBV7-6
CDR3 protein: CASSLGTGVRNEQFF; CDR3 DNA: TGTGCCAGCAGCTTAGGGACAGGGGTGAGGAATGAGCAGTTCTTC; clone size: few; D gene: TRBD1; J gene: TRBJ2-1; V gene: TRBV7-3
CDR3 protein: CASSEAAGRSGVETQYF; CDR3 DNA: TGTGCCAGCAGTGAAGCGGCGGGAAGGAGCGGGGTCGAGACCCAGTACTTC; clone size: few; D gene: TRBD2; J gene: TRBJ2-5; V gene: TRBV2
CDR3 protein: CATGLAGDYEQYF; CDR3 DNA: TGTGCCACCGGTTTGGCGGGGGATTACGAGCAGTACTTC; clone size: few; D gene: TRBD2; J gene: TRBJ2-7; V gene: TRBV15
CDR3 protein: CASSLGNQPQHF; CDR3 DNA: TGTGCCAGCAGCTTGGGGAATCAGCCCCAGCATTTT; clone size: NA; D gene: NA; J gene: TRBJ1-5; V gene: TRBV13
CDR3 protein: CASSESSANTGELFF; CDR3 DNA: TGCGCCAGCAGTGAGTCTAGTGCGAACACCGGGGAGCTGTTTTTT; clone size: NA; D gene: NA; J gene: TRBJ2-2; V gene: TRBV10-2
CDR3 protein: CAWSWDTGELFF; CDR3 DNA: TGTGCCTGGAGTTGGGACACCGGGGAGCTGTTTTTT; clone size: NA; D gene: NA; J gene: TRBJ2-2; V gene: TRBV30
CDR3 protein: CASSFDSAGSMSEAFF; CDR3 DNA: TGTGCCAGCAGCTTTGACTCGGCAGGGAGTATGTCTGAAGCTTTCTTT; clone size: few; D gene: NA; J gene: TRBJ1-1; V gene: TRBV5-6
CDR3 protein: CAWSPRGKSSYEQYF; CDR3 DNA: TGTGCCTGGAGCCCCAGGGGGAAGAGCTCCTACGAGCAGTACTTC; clone size: NA; D gene: TRBD1; J gene: TRBJ2-7; V gene: TRBV30
CDR3 protein: CASSQEIGGLDTEAFF; CDR3 DNA: TGTGCCAGCAGCCAAGAGATCGGTGGTCTGGACACTGAAGCTTTCTTT; clone size: NA; D gene: NA; J gene: TRBJ1-1; V gene: TRBV4-2
CDR3 protein: CASSLAPQQSTNEKLFF; CDR3 DNA: TGTGCCAGCAGCTTAGCCCCTCAACAGTCAACTAATGAAAAACTGTTTTTT; clone size: NA; D gene: NA; J gene: TRBJ1-4; V gene: TRBV7-6
CDR3 protein: CASSLVESAQPQHF; CDR3 DNA: TGTGCCAGCAGCTTAGTTGAGAGCGCTCAGCCCCAGCATTTT; clone size: many; D gene: NA; J gene: TRBJ1-5; V gene: TRBV7-8
CDR3 protein: CATSGYSPGLAGSSYEQYF; CDR3 DNA: TGTGCCACCAGCGGATACTCCCCGGGACTAGCGGGGAGCTCCTACGAGCAGTACTTC; clone size: NA; D gene: TRBD2; J gene: TRBJ2-7; V gene: TRBV15
CDR3 protein: CAWEQGNGELFF; CDR3 DNA: TGTGCCTGGGAACAGGGTAACGGGGAGCTGTTTTTT; clone size: NA; D gene: NA; J gene: TRBJ2-2; V gene: TRBV30
CDR3 protein: CASSSSMVVGGLHEQFF; CDR3 DNA: TGTGCCAGCAGCTCCTCGATGGTTGTGGGGGGCCTCCATGAGCAGTTCTTC; clone size: NA; D gene: NA; J gene: TRBJ2-1; V gene: TRBV13
CDR3 protein: CASRNYEQYF; CDR3 DNA: TGTGCCAGCAGGAATTACGAGCAGTACTTC; clone size: NA; D gene: NA; J gene: TRBJ2-7; V gene: TRBV2
CDR3 protein: CASSQLAGDYNEQFF; CDR3 DNA: TGCGCCAGCAGCCAACTAGCGGGGGACTACAATGAGCAGTTCTTC; clone size: once; D gene: TRBD2; J gene: TRBJ2-1; V gene: TRBV4-3
CDR3 protein: CASSLVGQETQYF; CDR3 DNA: TGTGCCAGCAGCTTGGTAGGTCAAGAGACCCAGTACTTC; clone size: NA; D gene: NA; J gene: TRBJ2-5; V gene: TRBV5-6
CDR3 protein: CAWKVGLNTEAFF; CDR3 DNA: TGTGCCTGGAAGGTAGGACTTAACACTGAAGCTTTCTTT; clone size: NA; D gene: NA; J gene: TRBJ1-1; V gene: TRBV30
CDR3 protein: CSVYRDEVLPNTGELFF; CDR3 DNA: TGCAGCGTTTACCGGGACGAAGTTCTCCCCAACACCGGGGAGCTGTTTTTT; clone size: few; D gene: NA; J gene: TRBJ2-2; V gene: TRBV29-1
CDR3 protein: CSVRGGAYNEQFF; CDR3 DNA: TGCAGCGTCAGAGGGGGGGCCTACAATGAGCAGTTCTTC; clone size: NA; D gene: NA; J gene: TRBJ2-1; V gene: TRBV29-1
CDR3 protein: CSVLSDPRNEQFF; CDR3 DNA: TGCAGCGTCCTCAGTGATCCTAGAAATGAGCAGTTCTTC; clone size: NA; D gene: NA; J gene: TRBJ2-1; V gene: TRBV29-1
CDR3 protein: CASSLGSPEAFF; CDR3 DNA: TGTGCCAGCAGCTTAGGGAGCCCTGAAGCTTTCTTT; clone size: NA; D gene: NA; J gene: TRBJ1-1; V gene: TRBV11-2
CDR3 protein: CASSLGTPLNIQYF; CDR3 DNA: TGTGCCAGCAGCTTAGGGACGCCATTAAACATTCAGTACTTC; clone size: NA; D gene: NA; J gene: TRBJ2-4; V gene: TRBV5-6
CDR3 protein: CSVGGDTEAFF; CDR3 DNA: TGCAGCGTTGGGGGGGACACTGAAGCTTTCTTT; clone size: few; D gene: NA; J gene: TRBJ1-1; V gene: TRBV29-1
CDR3 protein: CASSLGRFDRGRGDTQYF; CDR3 DNA: TGCGCCAGCAGCTTGGGGCGATTTGACAGGGGAAGAGGAGATACGCAGTATTTT; clone size: large; D gene: TRBD1; J gene: TRBJ2-3; V gene: TRBV5-1
CDR3 protein: CASSRILAGEETQYF; CDR3 DNA: TGCGCCAGCAGTCGGATTCTAGCGGGAGAAGAGACCCAGTACTTC; clone size: NA; D gene: TRBD2; J gene: TRBJ2-5; V gene: TRBV4-3
CDR3 protein: CSVRQGSYEQYF; CDR3 DNA: TGCAGCGTACGACAGGGATCCTACGAGCAGTACTTC; clone size: NA; D gene: TRBD1; J gene: TRBJ2-7; V gene: TRBV29-1
CDR3 protein: CASSQGPGTRWTGELFF; CDR3 DNA: TGTGCCAGCAGCCAAGGTCCAGGGACCCGATGGACCGGGGAGCTGTTTTTT; clone size: NA; D gene: NA; J gene: TRBJ2-2; V gene: TRBV4-2
CDR3 protein: CASSEMGGSQETQYF; CDR3 DNA: TGTGCCAGCAGTGAAATGGGAGGGAGTCAAGAGACCCAGTACTTC; clone size: few; D gene: TRBD2; J gene: TRBJ2-5; V gene: TRBV25-1
CDR3 protein: CASSRFDSDLDNEQFF; CDR3 DNA: TGTGCCAGCAGCCGATTCGATAGCGATTTGGACAATGAGCAGTTCTTC; clone size: NA; D gene: NA; J gene: TRBJ2-1; V gene: TRBV14
CDR3 protein: CAWSGGRNTEAFF; CDR3 DNA: TGTGCCTGGAGCGGAGGGAGGAACACTGAAGCTTTCTTT; clone size: NA; D gene: NA; J gene: TRBJ1-1; V gene: TRBV30